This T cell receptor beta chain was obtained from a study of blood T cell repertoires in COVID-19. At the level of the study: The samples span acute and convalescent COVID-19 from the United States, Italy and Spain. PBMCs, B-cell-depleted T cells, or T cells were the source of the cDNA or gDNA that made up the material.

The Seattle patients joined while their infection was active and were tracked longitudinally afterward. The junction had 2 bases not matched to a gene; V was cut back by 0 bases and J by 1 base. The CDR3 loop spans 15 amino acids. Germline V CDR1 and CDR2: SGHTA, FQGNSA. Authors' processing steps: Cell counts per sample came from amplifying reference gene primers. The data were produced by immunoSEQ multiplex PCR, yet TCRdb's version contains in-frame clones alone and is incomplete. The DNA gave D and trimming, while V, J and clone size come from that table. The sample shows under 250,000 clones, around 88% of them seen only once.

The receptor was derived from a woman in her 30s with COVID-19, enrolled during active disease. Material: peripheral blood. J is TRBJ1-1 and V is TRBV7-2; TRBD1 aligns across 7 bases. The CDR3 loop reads CASSLAAGGNTEAFF. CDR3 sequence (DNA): TGTGCCAGCAGCTTAGCGGCAGGGGGGAACACTGAAGCTTTCTTT.